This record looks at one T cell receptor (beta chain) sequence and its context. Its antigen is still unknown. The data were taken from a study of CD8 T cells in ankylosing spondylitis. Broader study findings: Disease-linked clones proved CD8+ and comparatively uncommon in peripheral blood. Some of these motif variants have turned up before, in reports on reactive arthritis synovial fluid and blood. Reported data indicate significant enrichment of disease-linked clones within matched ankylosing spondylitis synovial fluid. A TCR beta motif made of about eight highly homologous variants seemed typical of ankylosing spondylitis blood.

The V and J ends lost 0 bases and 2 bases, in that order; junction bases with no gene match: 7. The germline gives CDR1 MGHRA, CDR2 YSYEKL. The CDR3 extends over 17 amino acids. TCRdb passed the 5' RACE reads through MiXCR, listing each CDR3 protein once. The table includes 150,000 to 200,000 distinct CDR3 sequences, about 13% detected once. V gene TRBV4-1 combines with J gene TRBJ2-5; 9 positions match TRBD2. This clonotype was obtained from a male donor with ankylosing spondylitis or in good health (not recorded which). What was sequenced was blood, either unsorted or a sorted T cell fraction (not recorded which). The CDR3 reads CASSQEVAGDRQETQYF. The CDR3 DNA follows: TGCGCCAGCAGCCAAGAGGTAGCGGGGGACCGACAAGAGACCCAGTACTTC.